The 19 T cell receptor beta chains listed next were all sequenced from one sample in a study of CD8 T cells in ankylosing spondylitis. These receptors' antigens are unknown. Study results and caveats: Ankylosing spondylitis blood seemed to carry a telltale TCR beta motif made of several highly homologous variants.

TCRdb reprocessed the 5' RACE reads via MiXCR and lists one record per CDR3 protein. The table records some 840,000 distinct CDR3 sequences, approximately 12% of them present only once. Sequenced sample: blood, either unsorted or a sorted T cell fraction (not recorded which). Receptor source: a male donor with ankylosing spondylitis.

This clonotype turned up a few times. The chain combines TRBV6-5 with TRBJ2-3; no definite D call. This CDR3 contains 15 residues. From germline, CDR1 is MNHEY and CDR2 SVGAGI. V gave up 0 bases and J gave up 0 bases, with 7 bases separating them. The CDR3: CASSYSAFSTDTQYF. CDR3 nucleotides: TGTGCCAGCAGTTACTCAGCATTTAGCACAGATACGCAGTATTTT.

The genes are TRBV5-4 and TRBJ2-7, with 7 bases lining up with TRBD2. V shed 1 base and J 3 bases; nucleotides not matched to a gene: 7. This CDR3 is built from 15 residues. The germline gives CDR1 SGHNT, CDR2 YYREEE (reference sequence). CDR3 loop: CASSLFPSGDYEQYF. The CDR3 DNA follows: TGTGCCAGCAGCTTGTTCCCTAGCGGAGACTACGAGCAGTACTTC.

This clonotype was counted once. The chain recombines TRBV2 with TRBJ2-7, with 8 bases identical to TRBD1. CDR3 size: 15 residues. CDR1 is SNHLY and CDR2 is FYNNEI in the germline V gene. V was pared by 6 bases and J by 2 bases, with 9 bases of the junction left unmatched. The CDR3 DNA reads as TGTGCCAGCAGACTCTTGGGACAGGCGGCCTACGAGCAGTACTTC. Its protein is CASRLLGQAAYEQYF.

The chain is built from TRBV20-1 and TRBJ2-7; D unclear. Trimming took 6 bases from V and 0 from J, leaving 24 bases between them. The CDR3 length is 17 residues. Germline CDR1 is DFQATT and CDR2 is SNEGSKA (reference sequence). CDR3 sequence (DNA): TGCAGTGCCGAAAAGTTAATAGGGCTGGCTAGCTCCTACGAGCAGTACTTC. Translated: CSAEKLIGLASSYEQYF.

This chain links TRBV6-2 or TRBV6-3 with TRBJ2-1; TRBD1 matches 9 bases. The length of the CDR3 is 14 residues. The V segment lost 10 bases and the J segment 6 bases; nucleotides outside the gene matches: 10. The germline V gene encodes CDR1 MNHEY and CDR2 SVGEGT. In DNA, the CDR3 is TGTGCCACCAACATCGGGACAGGGCCCAATGAGCAGTTCTTC. Protein sequence: CATNIGTGPNEQFF.

This clonotype was observed many times. The chain joins TRBV29-1 to TRBJ2-7; tentatively, D is TRBD2 (6 bases). This CDR3 comprises 16 residues. Germline-derived CDR1 and CDR2 are SQVTM and ANQGSEA. V lost 6 bases, J lost 1 base, and 22 bases lay in between. The CDR3 protein is CSVVLLAGKGSYEQYF. As DNA, the CDR3 is TGCAGCGTCGTCCTTCTGGCGGGGAAGGGGTCCTACGAGCAGTACTTC.

The V call is TRBV20-1, the J call TRBJ2-7, with 10 positions matching TRBD1. Trimming took 5 bases from V and 2 from J; bases not matched to a gene: 0. The CDR3 covers 12 residues. CDR1 is DFQATT and CDR2 is SNEGSKA in the germline V gene (reference sequence). CDR3 sequence (DNA): TGCAGTGCTGGGACAGGGGCCTACGAGCAGTACTTC. Amino acid sequence: CSAGTGAYEQYF.

The table lists this clonotype with many counts. The rearrangement joins TRBV7-9 to TRBJ2-1; a possible D gene is TRBD2 (5 bases). Germline V lookup: CDR1 SEHNR, CDR2 FQNEAQ (reference sequence). CDR3 length: 14 residues. V lost 1 base and J lost 6, with 10 bases in between. The CDR3 DNA reads as TGTGCCAGCAGCTTAGGAGGGCCCCGCAATGAGCAGTTCTTC. Its protein product is CASSLGGPRNEQFF.

With regard to this clonotype: One base away lies a much larger clone, so this may be a sequencing read error. The chain carries TRBV7-9 and TRBJ2-3; D unresolved. Trimming removed 3 bases from V and 6 bases from J, with 4 bases in between. This CDR3 is built from 11 residues. From germline, CDR1 is SEHNR and CDR2 FQNEAQ (reference sequence). Here the CDR3 DNA reads TGTGCCAGCAGCTTTTGGGATACGCAGTATTTT. This sequence encodes CASSFWDTQYF. Together with reference TRBV7-9 and TRBJ2-3, the CDR3 gives the full variable domain: DTGVSQNPRHKITKRGQNVTFRCDPISEHNRLYWYRQTLGQGPEFLTYFQNEAQLEKSRLLSDRFSAERPKGSFSTLEIQRTEQGDSAMYLCASSFWDTQYFGPGTRLTVL.

The chain is built from TRBV5-1 and TRBJ2-7; TRBD2 is a possible D gene (6 bases). The CDR3 sequence is 15 residues long. Trimming took off 4 bases at V and 7 bases at J, with 21 bases between the two ends. Germline V gene sequence: CDR1 SGHRS, CDR2 YFSETQ. The DNA for the CDR3 is TGCGCCAGCAGCCTAGGGTTCGGGACTCCGAAAGAGCAGTACTTC. Its translation: CASSLGFGTPKEQYF.

The CDR3, as DNA: TGTGCCAGCTCACCACCACAGGGGCTAACCGAGACCCAGTACTTC. This translates into CASSPPQGLTETQYF. V is TRBV18 and J is TRBJ2-5; 7 bases map to TRBD1. The CDR3 length is 15 residues. CDR1 is KGHSH and CDR2 is LQKENI in the germline V gene. Trimming at V came to 0 bases and at J to 5 bases, leaving 6 bases not matched to a gene.

This clonotype was recorded at least ten times. The chain carries TRBV12-3 or TRBV12-4 and TRBJ2-2; no reliable D call. This CDR3 region has 14 residues. Trimming pared 8 bases from V and 1 base from J, leaving 11 bases between. As DNA, the CDR3 is TGTGCCAGCCCCCGGGCCAGGAACACCGGGGAGCTGTTTTTT. Translated, it gives CASPRARNTGELFF.

This clonotype was seen ten or more times. As DNA, the CDR3 is TGTGCCACCTCGGCGGGGGCCTGGGCCGGGGAGCTGTTTTTT. Amino acids: CATSAGAWAGELFF. The chain employs TRBV10-3 and TRBJ2-2, with a possible D match to TRBD2 (7 bases). Germline loops: CDR1 ENHRY, CDR2 SYGVKD. The CDR3 spans 14 residues. Trimming took off 10 bases at V and 6 bases at J, with 18 bases between the two ends.

This chain uses TRBV6-4 with TRBJ2-2; no reliable D call. V gave up 6 bases and J gave up 0 bases, with 14 bases separating them. Germline V gene sequence: CDR1 MRHNA, CDR2 SNTAGT. CDR3 length: 16 residues. Here the CDR3 reads CASSPQFGSNTGELFF. In DNA form, the CDR3 reads TGTGCCAGCAGCCCCCAGTTCGGGTCGAACACCGGGGAGCTGTTTTTT.

The V gene is TRBV10-1, the J gene TRBJ1-1, with no clear D. CDR3 size: 15 residues. The germline V and J ends were trimmed by 1 base and 5 bases, with 14 bases remaining between them. Germline V gene sequence: CDR1 WNHNN, CDR2 SYGVQD (reference sequence). CDR3 in amino acids: CASSELGRSGTEAFF. The CDR3 DNA follows: TGCGCCAGCAGTGAGTTGGGTCGATCGGGGACTGAAGCTTTCTTT.

The sample holds a few counts of this clonotype. This chain links TRBV18 with TRBJ2-7; the D gene could be TRBD1 or TRBD2 (5 bases each). Germline lookup yields CDR1 KGHSH and CDR2 LQKENI. V lost 1 base, J lost 0 bases, and 10 bases lay in between. The CDR3 sequence is 15 residues long. The CDR3 here is CASSPRPGTSYEQYF. CDR3 bases: TGTGCCAGCTCACCACGACCCGGGACCTCCTACGAGCAGTACTTC. The full variable domain, completed using reference TRBV18 and TRBJ2-7, is NAGVMQNPRHLVRRRGQEARLRCSPMKGHSHVYWYRQLPEEGLKFMVYLQKENIIDESGMPKERFSAEFPKEGPSILRIQQVVRGDSAAYFCASSPRPGTSYEQYFGPGTRLTVT.

In this sample, this clonotype turned up a few times. The chain combines TRBV20-1 with TRBJ2-1; 14 bases are a match to TRBD2. Germline CDR1 DFQATT, CDR2 SNEGSKA (reference sequence). The CDR3 totals 16 residues. Losses at the gene ends were 5 bases for V and 5 bases for J; bases not matched to a gene: 8. This chain's CDR3 is CSASNPGLAGDNEQFF. The DNA of the CDR3 is TGCAGTGCTTCAAATCCGGGACTAGCGGGAGACAATGAGCAGTTCTTC.

The V call is TRBV29-1, the J call TRBJ1-2; D gene uncertain. CDR1 is SQVTM, CDR2 ANQGSEA, per germline. The CDR3 sequence is 13 residues long. Between the trimmed V and J ends, which lost 3 bases and 8 bases, there was a span of 16 bases. DNA for the CDR3: TGCAGCGTTGAGAGATCTAGGTCTAGCGGCTACACCTTC. As protein: CSVERSRSSGYTF.

The table lists this clonotype with a few counts. The rearrangement joins TRBV6-1 to TRBJ1-6, with a possible D match to TRBD1 (6 bases). Germline V gene lookup returns CDR1 MNHNS and CDR2 SASEGT. Between the trimmed V and J ends, which lost 6 bases and 9 bases, there was a span of 15 bases. CDR3 length equals 14 residues. In nucleotides, the CDR3 is TGTGCCAGCAGACCCCACAGGGCTACTTCACCCCTCCACTTT. Translation gives CASRPHRATSPLHF.